A single count supports the clone carrying this TCR beta chain. Its antigen is still unknown. The germline V and J ends were trimmed by 6 bases and 2 bases, with 7 bases remaining between them. This CDR3 has 12 residues. Per germline, CDR1 KGHSH and CDR2 LQKENI. This sample stems from a study of cytomegalovirus exposure and HLA in healthy donors. Study outcomes and limitations: Around 160 TCR beta chains were listed as cytomegalovirus-associated. Using the classifier, cytomegalovirus status was reportedly diagnosed with high specificity and sensitivity. A subsequent analysis found that TCR clusters from the first cohort also tended to co-occur in the 120 or so validation repertoires, with 90% to 95% of cluster scores above 0.

The table came from immunoSEQ multiplex PCR; TCRdb's copy has only in-frame clones and leaves some out. The sample carries roughly 260,000 clones, about 90% recorded once. Sample: PBMCs. The chain employs TRBV18 and TRBJ2-5; D unclear. The receptor comes from a woman under 30 in good health and CMV-seronegative. CDR3 amino acids: CASSQNQETQYF. As DNA, the CDR3 is TGTGCCAGCTCTCAAAATCAAGAGACCCAGTACTTC. The entire variable domain, with the rest obtained from reference TRBV18 and TRBJ2-5, is as follows: NAGVMQNPRHLVRRRGQEARLRCSPMKGHSHVYWYRQLPEEGLKFMVYLQKENIIDESGMPKERFSAEFPKEGPSILRIQQVVRGDSAAYFCASSQNQETQYFGPGTRLLVL.